This T cell receptor beta chain was identified during a study of CXCR3-negative and CXCR3-positive naive CD8 T cells. Overall study: Per library, roughly 1.5 +/- 0.3 million reads; 140 million or so TRB reads overall. Study conclusions and caveats: High diversity, comparable across both naive subsets, contrasted with much lower diversity in memory CD8+ cells. Hydrophobicity was higher for TRB CDR3s found in CXCR3-positive naive cells than in CXCR3-negative naive cells.

The libraries of TRB cDNA were constructed through 5' RACE using UMI labels. From the 5' RACE reads, TCRdb lists one entry per CDR3 protein and no DNA. This sample carries tens of thousands of distinct CDR3 sequences, with 0.53% going to the ten biggest clones. Details on this clonotype: Antigen: not known.

CDR1 and CDR2 from the germline V gene are SQVTM and ANQGSEA. This CDR3 has 14 residues. Those CD8+ T cells considered naive were CD45RO-CCR7+CD27+CD95-. The chain combines TRBV29-1 with TRBJ2-1; TCRdb outputs TRBD2, but without DNA this stays unchecked. The TCR sequence derives from a human donor in good health. Some clones in this sample may be carry-over from other donors' samples. The sample taken for sequencing was naive CXCR3+ CD8+ T cells from blood. Stated subset: CD45RO-CCR7+CD27+CD95- naive CD8+ T cells expressing CXCR3 (TNR3+). This CDR3 reads CSASGTYRFNEQFF.